This paragraph covers one T cell receptor (beta chain) sequence. Its antigen is as yet unknown. Based on clinical symptoms, serum thyroxine and TRAb, thyroid ultrasound and orbital computed tomography, diagnoses were reached. The source material, RNA transcripts, was used to amplify TCR beta CDR3 regions. RT-PCR in the first round (using the HTBI primer set) targeted the TCR CDR3. TCRdb fed the multiplex PCR reads into MiXCR, producing one record per CDR3 protein. The sample comprises 530,000 or so distinct CDR3 sequences, 24% of which are singletons, and about 11% rests with the top ten. The germline gives CDR1 SNHLY, CDR2 FYNNEI. The CDR3 runs to 12 residues. Trimming cost V 7 bases and J 2 bases, with 9 bases left between them. This record comes from a study of T cells in Graves' hyperthyroidism and ophthalmopathy. Findings of the study overall: Most expanded thyroid clonotypes above 0.001 recurred in blood.

The chain recombines TRBV2 with TRBJ2-7; possibly TRBD2 for D (6 bases). Sequenced input: blood. The origin of this receptor is a woman aged 25 to 39 with Graves' ophthalmopathy. Written as DNA, the CDR3 is TGTGCCAGCACTCCTAGCGCCTACGAGCAGTACTTC. Translating it yields CASTPSAYEQYF.